The entry below gives a single T cell receptor (beta chain) sequence along with its context. Libraries were prepared by immunoSEQ multiplex PCR; TCRdb keeps only in-frame clonotypes and omits some of them. The table lists some 80,000 clones, 80% to 90% of them singletons. This sample is drawn from a study of radiation and T cells in renal cell carcinoma. The germline V gene has CDR1 SGHTA and CDR2 FQGNSA. V gave up 6 bases and J gave up 4 bases, with 12 bases separating them. CDR3 length equals 13 residues. Indicated time point: blood 2 weeks post-SBRT. As to treatment: 15 Gy SBRT to primary tumor, nephrectomy 4 weeks later.

This chain uses TRBV7-2 with TRBJ2-5; tentative D call: TRBD1 (6 bases). This specimen was blood, taken from a patient whose treatment included radiotherapy and nephrectomy. The clonotype comes from a woman in her 50s with renal cell carcinoma. The CDR3 region has the DNA TGTGCCAGCAGGAGGGGGATCGGAGAGACCCAGTACTTC. Protein product: CASRRGIGETQYF.